The T cell receptor (beta chain) described here comes from a study of identifying expanded T cells in peripheral blood (dated 2019 in TCRdb). Background on the whole study: Separate aliquots of the same genomic DNA pool were sequenced to produce technical replicates, and four replicates were compared in pairs.

TCRbeta CDR3 regions were profiled by bias-controlled multiplex PCR amplification of genomic DNA with the immunoSEQ Assay. In the paper's pipeline: To quantify the absolute abundance of each unique TCRbeta CDR3 region, the sequences were collapsed and filtered. Differential abundance was tested with two models: a binomial (Fisher-equivalent) model and a beta-binomial model that adds time-dependent variance fitted from healthy donors. Clones with fewer than 5 combined templates were excluded, and clones with Benjamini-Hochberg FDR below 0.01 were called differentially abundant. Using the form v = (b*log(k)+a)^2, the beta-binomial variance was modeled as a function of the total template count across the two samples. Here the immuneACCESS table is served through TCRdb, limited to in-frame sequences with V and J called. Missing clones are a known gap in these copies; in checked studies unresolved V genes cover under half, and the rest lacks a known reason. That table furnishes V, J and clone size, whereas the DNA furnished D and trimming. The sample records 90,000 to 100,000 clones, 88% of which are singletons. Together, the top ten hold roughly 3.9% of the sample.

This clone occurred a few times. There is no known antigen for this receptor. No much larger clonotype is one base removed from it; base qualities were not supplied. Other DNA sequences in the sample encode the same CDR3. No immune events such as infections were documented for the healthy donors during the collection period. Time-dependent variance in a beta-binomial model of T-cell clone differential abundance was calibrated using healthy-donor blood repertoires as a training cohort. The training cohort was composed of approximately ten healthy donors, 3 female and 7 male. An age range of about 29 to 65 years, with an average of 43 years, was recorded for the donors. Whole blood from each healthy donor was obtained from a commercial supplier and was collected at three time points 2 to 3 weeks apart. For immunosequencing, genomic DNA was extracted from unsorted whole blood. Findings and caveats that apply to the study as a whole: In all healthy donors, the variance in clone template counts between samples taken around 14 days apart rose significantly as total template count increased. The authors expected that biological variance in healthy repertoires might rise further over much longer intervals, such as months to years. Across all healthy-donor time intervals, the beta-binomial model significantly cut both the number of clones called differentially abundant and the false-positive rate. About 1.3 differentially abundant clones were flagged by the binomial model between technical replicates, whereas about 16 and 20 were flagged over roughly two weeks and four weeks, respectively.

There are 14 amino acids in the CDR3, from cysteine to phenylalanine inclusive. Only CDR3 DNA remains: 42 bases, in frame from the first base. Reading the germline V gene gives CDR1 SNHLY and CDR2 FYNNEI. V and J are trimmed by 1 base and 5 bases, and the gene matches miss 4 bases of the junction. The material sequenced was blood. The sequence derives from a person aged 18 to 70 in good health. The rearrangement combines TRBV2 with TRBJ1-2, with 7 central nucleotides matching TRBD1. DNA sequence: TGTGCCAGCAGTGAAGGACAGGGACGGTATGGCTACACCTTC. This codes for CASSEGQGRYGYTF.